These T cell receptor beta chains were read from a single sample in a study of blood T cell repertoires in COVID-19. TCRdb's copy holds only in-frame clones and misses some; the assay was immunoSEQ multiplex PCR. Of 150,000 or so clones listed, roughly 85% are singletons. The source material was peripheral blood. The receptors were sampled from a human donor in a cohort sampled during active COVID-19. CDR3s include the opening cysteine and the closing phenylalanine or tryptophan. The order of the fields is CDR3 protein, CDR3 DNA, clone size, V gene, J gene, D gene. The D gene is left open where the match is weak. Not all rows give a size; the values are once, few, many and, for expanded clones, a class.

CASSPRQGADGYTF	TGTGCCAGCAGCCCCAGACAGGGGGCTGACGGCTACACCTTC	.	TRBV6-5	TRBJ1-2	TRBD1
CASSLLERTSASEQYF	TGTGCCAGCAGCTTGTTGGAGAGGACTAGCGCCTCCGAGCAGTACTTC	.	TRBV5-4	TRBJ2-7	TRBD2
CASSQDLGSYGYTF	TGCGCCAGCAGCCAAGATCTCGGGAGCTATGGCTACACCTTC	.	TRBV4-3	TRBJ1-2	.
CAWSTGAYGYTF	TGTGCCTGGAGTACAGGGGCCTATGGCTACACCTTC	.	TRBV30	TRBJ1-2	TRBD1
CASSTRTTGGGSYGYTF	TGCGCCAGCAGCACACGGACTACAGGGGGGGGCAGTTATGGCTACACCTTC	few	TRBV5-1	TRBJ1-2	TRBD1
CASSTQGNTEAFF	TGTGCCAGCAGCACCCAGGGGAACACTGAAGCTTTCTTT	.	TRBV7-9	TRBJ1-1	.
CASSLPQGNNSPLHF	TGTGCCAGCAGTTTACCCCAGGGTAATAATTCACCCCTCCACTTT	once	TRBV28	TRBJ1-6	.
CASSVGTSGVREQYF	TGTGCCAGCAGCGTTGGGACTAGCGGCGTGAGGGAGCAGTACTTC	.	TRBV9	TRBJ2-7	TRBD2
CASSPQGVSSYEQYF	TGTGCCAGCAGTCCACAGGGGGTAAGCTCCTACGAGCAGTACTTC	.	TRBV7-2	TRBJ2-7	TRBD1
CASSLAGALSGGYTF	TGCGCCAGCAGCTTGGCTGGGGCCCTATCAGGTGGCTACACCTTC	.	TRBV5-1	TRBJ1-2	.
CASSPGQTNEQFF	TGTGCCAGCAGCCCCGGACAGACCAATGAGCAGTTCTTC	.	TRBV9	TRBJ2-1	.
CASSSRGRETQYF	TGTGCCAGCAGCTCTAGGGGGCGGGAGACCCAGTACTTC	.	TRBV7-9	TRBJ2-5	TRBD1
CASSYGDRTNYGYTF	TGTGCCAGCAGTTACGGGGACAGAACAAACTATGGCTACACCTTC	few	TRBV6-6	TRBJ1-2	TRBD1
CASSSGTGMNTEAFF	TGTGCCAGCAGCTCCGGGACAGGGATGAACACTGAAGCTTTCTTT	.	TRBV5-6	TRBJ1-1	TRBD1
CASSRTGTGSGANVLTF	TGTGCCAGCAGCAGAACCGGGACAGGGTCTGGGGCCAACGTCCTGACTTTC	.	TRBV7-9	TRBJ2-6	TRBD1
CASSSRGRTLDYEQYF	TGTGCCAGTTCGTCCAGGGGGCGGACCCTAGACTACGAGCAGTACTTC	once	TRBV19	TRBJ2-7	TRBD1
CASSLRLAGGDPFYNEQFF	TGTGCCAGCAGCTTAAGGCTAGCGGGGGGGGATCCCTTCTACAATGAGCAGTTCTTC	.	TRBV7-6	TRBJ2-1	TRBD2
CSASKSVSGNTIYF	TGCAGTGCTAGTAAGAGCGTCTCTGGAAACACCATATATTTT	.	TRBV20-1	TRBJ1-3	.
CASSYSRDSLSPLHF	TGTGCCAGCAGTTACTCGCGGGACAGCCTTTCACCCCTCCACTTT	.	TRBV6-5	TRBJ1-6	TRBD1
CSVRGTSGREHEQFF	TGCAGCGTTCGGGGGACTAGCGGGAGGGAGCATGAGCAGTTCTTC	once	TRBV29-1	TRBJ2-1	TRBD2
CASSLEYGDTQYF	TGCGCCAGCAGCTTGGAATACGGGGATACGCAGTATTTT	few	TRBV5-1	TRBJ2-3	.
CASSSQRGVTDTQYF	TGTGCCAGCAGCTCCCAGCGGGGAGTGACAGATACGCAGTATTTT	.	TRBV5-6	TRBJ2-3	TRBD2
CASSLEDSFFYGYTF	TGTGCCAGCAGCTTAGAGGACAGCTTTTTCTATGGCTACACCTTC	.	TRBV7-2	TRBJ1-2	.
CASSQDASGASYEQYF	TGTGCCAGCAGCCAAGATGCCTCAGGTGCTTCCTACGAGCAGTACTTC	once	TRBV3-1/TRBV3-2	TRBJ2-7	.
CASSFRTGLGNTEAFF	TGTGCCAGCAGCTTCCGGACAGGGTTGGGGAACACTGAAGCTTTCTTT	.	TRBV5-5	TRBJ1-1	TRBD1
CASRTSGTYEQYF	TGTGCCAGCCGGACTAGCGGTACCTACGAGCAGTACTTC	.	TRBV5-5	TRBJ2-7	TRBD2